This entry lists 25 T cell receptor beta chains sequenced from one sample in a study of T cells after yellow fever vaccination. Using its own MiXCR run on the 5' RACE reads, TCRdb lists one record per CDR3 protein. The sample holds a few hundred thousand distinct CDR3 sequences, 8% to 9.5% seen once. The sequencing used PBMCs, collected more than 35 days after the first yellow fever vaccination. The origin of the receptors is a man between 18 and 29 years old who received the YFV17D yellow fever vaccine.

This clonotype was detected ten times or more. The rearrangement joins TRBV12-3 or TRBV12-4 to TRBJ2-2; 9 positions match TRBD1. The trim removed 7 bases at V and 3 bases at J, leaving 15 bases unmatched. CDR3 length equals 18 residues. CDR3 region: CASKYATGGGSDTGELFF. CDR3 sequence (DNA): TGTGCCAGCAAATACGCGACAGGGGGAGGTTCGGACACCGGGGAGCTGTTTTTT.

This rearrangement joins TRBV11-2 to TRBJ2-6, with 9 bases that match TRBD1. The germline V gene encodes CDR1 SGHAT and CDR2 FQNNGV. The length of the CDR3 is 16 residues. The J segment lost 2 bases and the V segment lost 6 bases, leaving 5 bases of the junction unmatched. CDR3 in DNA: TGTGCCAGCAGTTCACAGGGGGCGCCTGGGGCCAACGTCCTGACTTTC. Amino acid sequence: CASSSQGAPGANVLTF.

This clonotype was seen only a few times. The chain carries TRBV5-1 and TRBJ1-2; no clear D. This CDR3 region has 15 residues. Germline V gene data show CDR1 as SGHRS and CDR2 as YFSETQ. Trimming pared 2 bases from V and 0 bases from J, leaving 11 bases between. For the CDR3, the DNA is TGCGCCAGCAGCTTCGGCGTGACGGCTAACTATGGCTACACCTTC. Its translation: CASSFGVTANYGYTF.

This clonotype has a count of ten or more. This rearrangement joins TRBV30 to TRBJ2-7; the match to TRBD1 covers 9 bases. The CDR3 has 14 residues. Germline trimming cut 2 bases from V and 4 bases from J; bases unmatched to any gene: 6. CDR1 is GTSNPN and CDR2 is SVGIG in the germline V gene (reference sequence). The CDR3 DNA follows: TGTGCCTGGAGTTGGGGACAGGGAGAGTACGAGCAGTACTTC. Translating it yields CAWSWGQGEYEQYF.

This clonotype has only a few counts. This chain uses TRBV6-2 or TRBV6-3 with TRBJ2-1; TRBD1 matches at 8 bases. There are 13 residues in the CDR3. Per germline, CDR1 MNHEY and CDR2 SVGEGT. Unmatched junction bases numbered 7, after V lost 9 bases and J lost 6 bases. CDR3 in DNA: TGTGCCAGTAAGACAGGGGAGGCCAATGAGCAGTTCTTC. This gives the protein CASKTGEANEQFF.

This chain connects TRBV20-1 to TRBJ2-1, with 8 positions matching TRBD2. The length of the CDR3 is 17 residues. In germline, CDR1 is DFQATT, CDR2 SNEGSKA (reference sequence). V was pared by 1 base and J by 4 bases, with 12 bases of the junction left unmatched. The CDR3 DNA sequence: TGCAGTGCTAGAGCGGCCCAGCGGGGGTTTCGGTACAATGAGCAGTTCTTC. Translation gives CSARAAQRGFRYNEQFF.

V usage is TRBV3-1 and J usage is TRBJ2-7; D possibly corresponds to TRBD2 (5 bases). V lost 4 bases to trimming and J lost 3 bases, with 16 bases between them. This CDR3 has 15 amino acids. In germline, CDR1 is LGHDT, CDR2 YNNKEL (reference sequence). The CDR3 nucleotides read TGTGCCAGCAGCCCCATCCGGGGTCGAGACTACGAGCAGTACTTC. Translated, it gives CASSPIRGRDYEQYF.

This clonotype was detected only a few times. The chain joins TRBV12-3 or TRBV12-4 to TRBJ2-5; no definite D call. Trimming took off 2 bases at V and 4 bases at J, with 8 bases between the two ends. The CDR3 runs to 13 residues. CDR3 nucleotide sequence: TGTGCCAGCAGTTTAATGAACGGAGAGACCCAGTACTTC. Its protein product is CASSLMNGETQYF.

This clonotype was counted a few times. The V and J genes are TRBV6-1 and TRBJ1-2, with D unresolved. This CDR3 contains 13 residues. The germline V gene has CDR1 MNHNS and CDR2 SASEGT. V was shortened by 2 bases and J by 6 bases, with 10 bases between the two germline ends. Written as DNA, the CDR3 is TGTGCCAGCAGTGAATCGGGAATCAATGGCTACACCTTC. Its translation: CASSESGINGYTF.

This rearrangement joins TRBV6-5 to TRBJ2-6, with TRBD1 as a possible D gene (5 bases). Germline CDR1 is MNHEY and CDR2 is SVGAGI. Trimming left V 2 bases short and J 0 bases short, with 11 bases between. CDR3 size: 17 residues. The CDR3 sequence is CASSYGAPLSGANVLTF. CDR3 nucleotide sequence: TGTGCCAGCAGTTACGGGGCCCCACTCTCTGGGGCCAACGTCCTGACTTTC.

In its sample, this clonotype was seen a few times. The chain carries TRBV11-2 and TRBJ1-1; the match to TRBD1 covers 7 bases. V was clipped by 1 base and J by 0 bases; unmatched bases: 5. Germline CDR1 and CDR2: SGHAT and FQNNGV. This CDR3 has 16 residues. CDR3 nucleotides: TGTGCCAGCAGCTTAGCCAGACAGGGCCTGAACACTGAAGCTTTCTTT. Its translation: CASSLARQGLNTEAFF.

The table lists this clonotype with a few counts. CDR3 coding DNA: TGTGCCAGCAGCTTCTGGGGGGGCGATGAGCAGTTCTTC. The encoded protein is CASSFWGGDEQFF. This chain connects TRBV7-9 to TRBJ2-1; D may be TRBD2 (7 bases). V was shortened by 3 bases and J by 8 bases, with 11 bases between the two germline ends. Germline V gives CDR1 SEHNR, CDR2 FQNEAQ (reference sequence). This CDR3 has 13 residues. Combining the CDR3 with reference TRBV7-9 and TRBJ2-1 gives the whole variable domain DTGVSQNPRHKITKRGQNVTFRCDPISEHNRLYWYRQTLGQGPEFLTYFQNEAQLEKSRLLSDRFSAERPKGSFSTLEIQRTEQGDSAMYLCASSFWGGDEQFFGPGTRLTVL.

The V call is TRBV6-5, the J call TRBJ1-4; D gene ambiguous. Germline CDR1 is MNHEY and CDR2 is SVGAGI. The V and J ends lost 1 base and 8 bases respectively, with 8 bases between them. This CDR3 has 13 residues. The CDR3 coding sequence is TGTGCCAGCAGTTACTACGTGGGCGAAAAACTGTTTTTT. Its translation is CASSYYVGEKLFF.

This clonotype was observed a handful of times. The chain joins TRBV10-3 to TRBJ2-5; the D gene is possibly TRBD2 (5 bases). Per germline, CDR1 ENHRY and CDR2 SYGVKD. Trimming cost V 0 bases and J 7 bases, with 9 bases left between them. CDR3 length: 13 amino acids. CDR3 loop: CAISESEAGTQYF. The CDR3 bases are TGTGCCATCAGTGAGTCGGAGGCGGGGACCCAGTACTTC.

This clonotype has at least ten counts. The chain is built from TRBV9 and TRBJ1-5; TRBD1 aligns across 8 bases. Germline V gene data show CDR1 as SGDLS and CDR2 as YYNGEE. This CDR3 contains 15 residues. J was trimmed by 4 bases and V by 2 bases; bases with no gene match: 5. This chain's CDR3 is CASSVGTGQNQPQHF. In nucleotides, the CDR3 is TGTGCCAGCAGCGTCGGGACAGGTCAAAATCAGCCCCAGCATTTT.

This clonotype has more than one count but fewer than ten. V usage is TRBV4-2 and J usage is TRBJ2-5, with TRBD2 identical over 9 bases. Germline V lookup: CDR1 LGHNA, CDR2 YNFKEQ. V was pared by 4 bases and J by 3 bases, with 9 bases of the junction left unmatched. CDR3 length: 16 residues. CDR3 sequence reads: CASSLELIAGEETQYF. CDR3 in DNA: TGTGCCAGCAGCCTGGAATTAATAGCGGGGGAAGAGACCCAGTACTTC.

The CDR3 nucleotides read TGTGCCACCAGCCCTCGGGGGGGGGCCGAGCAGTACGTC. This encodes CATSPRGGAEQYV. The V gene is TRBV15, the J gene TRBJ2-7; the match to TRBD2 covers 8 bases. CDR1 is LNHNV, CDR2 YYDKDF, per germline (reference sequence). Germline trimming cut 5 bases from V and 6 bases from J; bases unmatched to any gene: 6. This CDR3 has 13 amino acids.

This clonotype turned up a few times. This chain joins TRBV5-1 and TRBJ2-5; unclear D gene. In germline, CDR1 is SGHRS, CDR2 YFSETQ. Trimming removed 1 base at V and 1 base at J, with 14 bases between. This CDR3 contains 16 residues. DNA for the CDR3: TGCGCCAGCAGCTTGCTTGCCAGAGCCGTCCAAGAGACCCAGTACTTC. It specifies CASSLLARAVQETQYF.

The V call is TRBV4-2, the J call TRBJ2-5, with 7 bases lining up with TRBD2. V was clipped by 6 bases and J by 3 bases; unmatched bases: 10. The CDR3 sequence is 15 residues long. Germline lookup yields CDR1 LGHNA and CDR2 YNFKEQ. CDR3 sequence (DNA): TGTGCCAGCAGTCCAAGTATTGCGGGAGAAGAGACCCAGTACTTC. Protein product: CASSPSIAGEETQYF.

The chain links TRBV5-5 to TRBJ1-4, with D unresolved. V was clipped by 2 bases and J by 5 bases, with 10 bases between them. The CDR3 is made up of 14 amino acids. The germline CDR1 and CDR2 sequences are SGHKS and YYEKEE (reference sequence). The CDR3 loop is CASSFVQKNEKLFF. The CDR3, as DNA: TGTGCCAGCAGCTTTGTGCAAAAGAATGAAAAACTGTTTTTT.

This chain joins TRBV4-2 and TRBJ2-3; TRBD2 aligns across 8 bases. Per germline, CDR1 LGHNA and CDR2 YNFKEQ. Germline trimming cut 4 bases from V and 4 bases from J; bases unmatched to any gene: 10. CDR3 size: 16 residues. This CDR3 is CASSPREDGYSDTQYF. In DNA, the CDR3 is TGTGCCAGCAGCCCGCGGGAGGACGGGTACTCAGATACGCAGTATTTT.

This clonotype was observed a few times. V gene TRBV5-1 combines with J gene TRBJ2-3; D remains ambiguous. Germline V gene data show CDR1 as SGHRS and CDR2 as YFSETQ. This CDR3 spans 12 amino acids. V lost 4 bases, J lost 5 bases, and 8 bases lay in between. DNA for the CDR3: TGCGCCAGCAGCCCGGAACGAGATACGCAGTATTTT. Its translation is CASSPERDTQYF.

This clonotype was picked up a small number of times. The V call is TRBV6-2 or TRBV6-3, the J call TRBJ1-1; D unclear. Between the trimmed V and J ends, which lost 7 bases and 0 bases, there was a span of 15 bases. The CDR3 covers 15 residues. The V gene's germline CDR1 is MNHEY and CDR2 SVGEGT. Here the CDR3 reads CASMRNGRMNTEAFF. Here the CDR3 DNA reads TGTGCCAGCATGCGGAATGGAAGGATGAACACTGAAGCTTTCTTT.

The J gene is TRBJ2-3, the V gene TRBV30; 7 bases are a match to TRBD1. Germline CDR1 is GTSNPN and CDR2 is SVGIG (reference sequence). This CDR3 spans 14 amino acids. J gave up 2 bases and V 2 bases, and 4 bases lay outside the gene matches. The CDR3 spells CAWSRGLITDTQYF. CDR3 nucleotide sequence: TGTGCCTGGAGTAGGGGGCTCATCACAGATACGCAGTATTTT.

A few counts support this clonotype. This rearrangement joins TRBV27 to TRBJ2-3; D is undetermined. This CDR3 is built from 15 residues. Trimming cost V 0 bases and J 1 base, with 8 bases left between them. Germline CDR1 is MNHEY and CDR2 is SMNVEV (reference sequence). The chain's CDR3 is CASSLSSRGTDTQYF. The CDR3 DNA reads as TGTGCCAGCAGTTTATCTTCGCGTGGCACAGATACGCAGTATTTT.